This record concerns one T cell receptor (beta chain) sequence. The record originates from a study of blood T cell repertoires in COVID-19. The wider study: Sources were T cells, B-cell-depleted T cells, or PBMCs; the material itself was cDNA or gDNA.

Germline assignment: CDR1 MNHNY and CDR2 SVGAGI (reference sequence). The V gene end was trimmed by 6 bases and the J gene end by 1 base; junction bases not matched to a gene: 2. The CDR3 contains 13 residues. Assay: immunoSEQ multiplex PCR; the TCRdb copy retains only in-frame clones and omits some. This table holds a few hundred thousand clones, roughly 86% found once. Input material: peripheral blood. The sequence derives from a man aged 40-49 years who had recovered from COVID-19. The J gene is TRBJ1-1, the V gene TRBV6-6; 7 positions agree with TRBD1. CDR3 amino acids: CASRWDRNTEAFF. The CDR3 bases are TGTGCCAGCAGGTGGGACAGGAACACTGAAGCTTTCTTT.